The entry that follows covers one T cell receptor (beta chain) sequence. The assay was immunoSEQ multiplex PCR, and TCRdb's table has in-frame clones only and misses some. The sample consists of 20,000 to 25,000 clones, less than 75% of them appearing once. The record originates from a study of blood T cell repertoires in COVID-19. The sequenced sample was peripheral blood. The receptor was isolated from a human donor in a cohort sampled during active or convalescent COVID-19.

CDR3 sequence: CASSLAGGIPYNEQFF. In DNA, the CDR3 is TGTGCCAGCAGCCTAGCGGGAGGGATCCCCTACAATGAGCAGTTCTTC. The chain is built from TRBV28 and TRBJ2-1; 12 bases are a match to TRBD2. V lost 6 bases to trimming and J lost 2 bases; unmatched junction nucleotides: 5. The CDR3 covers 16 residues. Looked up from germline, CDR1 is MDHEN and CDR2 is SYDVKM.